This T cell receptor (beta chain) was observed in a study of T-cell memory formation after mild COVID-19. Study-wide points: Memory sampled before infection contained some responding clones, suggesting cross-reactive memory joined.

CDR3 length: 11 amino acids. The germline gives CDR1 DFQATT, CDR2 SNEGSKA (reference sequence). V was clipped by 6 bases and J by 4 bases; unmatched bases: 2. This clonotype was picked up a small number of times. As yet, its antigen is unknown. TCRdb used MiXCR to reprocess the 5' RACE reads, holding one entry per CDR3 protein. The data contain more than 300,000 distinct CDR3 sequences, around 15% of them singletons. The sequenced sample was PBMCs or a T cell subset sorted from them (not recorded which). This TCR was sampled from a man aged 18 to 35 who had mild COVID-19 (a few samples of this study predate the infection). Cell type and time point are not known. The chain joins TRBV20-1 to TRBJ1-2, with 7 bases that match TRBD1. The DNA for the CDR3 is TGCAGTGCGGGACAGCTCTATGGCTACACCTTC. Translation gives CSAGQLYGYTF.